Presented here are 18 T cell receptor beta chains from one specimen sequenced in a study of CD8 T cells in ankylosing spondylitis. Regarding the study as a whole: Characteristic of ankylosing spondylitis blood, it appeared, was a TCR beta motif comprising roughly eight highly homologous variants.

TCRdb processed the 5' RACE reads anew with MiXCR; each CDR3 protein has one entry. Of hundreds of thousands of distinct CDR3 sequences in the sample, roughly a quarter were seen once. These TCRs are of unknown antigen specificity. Sample: blood, either unsorted or a sorted T cell fraction (not recorded which). Receptors originate from a male donor with ankylosing spondylitis.

This clonotype was detected only a few times. V is TRBV5-1 and J is TRBJ2-5, with D perhaps being TRBD1 or TRBD2 (7 bases each). This CDR3 has 14 residues. Trimming cost V 3 bases and J 5 bases, with 14 bases left between them. Germline V gives CDR1 SGHRS, CDR2 YFSETQ. The CDR3 protein is CASSYTGEGETQYF. The CDR3 nucleotides are TGCGCCAGCAGCTACACAGGGGAGGGGGAGACCCAGTACTTC.

The CDR3 spells CASSWRQGEGDEQFF. The CDR3, as DNA: TGCGCCAGCAGCTGGCGACAGGGGGAAGGGGATGAGCAGTTCTTC. The V call is TRBV5-1, the J call TRBJ2-1; TRBD1 aligns across 9 bases. This CDR3 contains 15 residues. Germline V lookup: CDR1 SGHRS, CDR2 YFSETQ. With 3 bases clipped from V and 8 bases from J, the junction kept 9 bases outside the gene matches.

This clonotype occurred many times. The chain links TRBV12-3 or TRBV12-4 to TRBJ2-3; no definite D call. The CDR3 totals 14 residues. The V end was cut by 5 bases, the J end by 6 bases, with 15 bases between. The CDR3: CASSDRGRTDTQYF. The CDR3 DNA follows: TGTGCCAGCAGTGATCGAGGTCGAACGGATACGCAGTATTTT.

This clonotype has more than one count but fewer than ten. The chain has TRBV10-2 and TRBJ1-1, with D hard to call. V lost 7 bases and J lost 0, with 15 bases in between. The CDR3 spans 15 residues. Germline CDR1 reads WSHSY; CDR2 reads SAAADI. For the CDR3, the DNA is TGCGCCAGCAAGGTCCGGACCGACATGAACACTGAAGCTTTCTTT. Protein sequence: CASKVRTDMNTEAFF.

This rearrangement joins TRBV12-3 or TRBV12-4 to TRBJ2-5; no clear D. This CDR3 region has 11 residues. The V gene lost 6 bases and the J gene lost 4 bases, with 6 bases spanning the gap. CDR3 DNA sequence: TGTGCCAGCAGCGAGGTAGAGACCCAGTACTTC. Its translation: CASSEVETQYF.

This clonotype appeared a few times. V gene TRBV27 combines with J gene TRBJ2-7, with 14 bases lining up with TRBD2. V was clipped by 4 bases and J by 2 bases; unmatched bases: 7. Germline CDR1 reads MNHEY; CDR2 reads SMNVEV (reference sequence). The CDR3 consists of 17 residues. The CDR3 nucleotides read TGTGCCAGCAGTTCGACTAGCGGGAGGGCTGTTGCCTACGAGCAGTACTTC. Its protein is CASSSTSGRAVAYEQYF.

This rearrangement joins TRBV30 to TRBJ2-1, with 9 bases identical to TRBD2. CDR1 GTSNPN and CDR2 SVGIG come from the germline V gene (reference sequence). The ends lost 2 bases at V and 7 bases at J; junction bases unmatched: 6. The CDR3 runs to 14 residues. The CDR3, as DNA: TGTGCCTGGAGTTTAGAGACTAGCGGTAATGAGCAGTTCTTC. It specifies CAWSLETSGNEQFF.

The CDR3 sequence: CASSAGAGGSGNTIYF. The CDR3 DNA follows: TGCGCCAGCAGCGCAGGAGCCGGGGGCTCTGGAAACACCATATATTTT. The chain joins TRBV5-1 to TRBJ1-3; TRBD1 is a possible D gene (5 bases). CDR1 and CDR2 (germline): SGHRS, YFSETQ. This CDR3 comprises 16 residues. Trimming left V 4 bases short and J 0 bases short, with 14 bases between.

V and J are TRBV5-5 and TRBJ2-2; 9 bases fit TRBD1. V shed 2 bases and J 6 bases; nucleotides not matched to a gene: 5. Germline CDR1 is SGHKS and CDR2 is YYEKEE (reference sequence). There are 15 residues in the CDR3. CDR3 sequence (DNA): TGTGCCAGCAGCTTCGGGACAGGGCGTTCCGGGGAGCTGTTTTTT. Amino acids: CASSFGTGRSGELFF.

This clonotype showed up just a few times. The CDR3 is CASTLIGLSYNEQFF. CDR3 DNA: TGTGCCAGCACCCTAATTGGACTATCCTACAATGAGCAGTTCTTC. This sequence joins TRBV12-3 or TRBV12-4 and TRBJ2-1; the D gene is possibly TRBD2 (6 bases). Trimming took off 7 bases at V and 1 base at J, with 14 bases between the two ends. The CDR3 runs 15 residues.

This clonotype has more than one count but fewer than ten. The chain is built from TRBV7-9 and TRBJ1-1; 7 positions match TRBD1. From germline, CDR1 is SEHNR and CDR2 FQNEAQ (reference sequence). This CDR3 spans 16 amino acids. Trimming cost V 1 base and J 0 bases; bases outside gene matches: 5. The CDR3 DNA reads TGTGCCAGCAGCTTAGTGAGAGGGGGCTTGAACACTGAAGCTTTCTTT. Protein sequence: CASSLVRGGLNTEAFF.

This clonotype has a handful of counts. CDR3 sequence (DNA): TGCGCCAGCAGCTTGGAACTGAATGAAAAACTGTTTTTT. It codes for CASSLELNEKLFF. This chain joins TRBV5-1 and TRBJ1-4, with D unresolved. The V end was cut by 0 bases, the J end by 5 bases, with 5 bases between. The CDR3 has 13 residues. CDR1 is SGHRS, CDR2 YFSETQ, per germline.

This rearrangement joins TRBV20-1 to TRBJ2-1; D might be TRBD1 or TRBD2, each matching 5 bases. Between the trimmed V and J ends, which lost 4 bases and 5 bases, there was a span of 21 bases. This CDR3 is 16 amino acids long. Looked up from germline, CDR1 is DFQATT and CDR2 is SNEGSKA (reference sequence). The CDR3 nucleotides are TGCAGTGCTACTTTCCCCGGCAGGGAGAGAGACAATGAGCAGTTCTTC. As protein: CSATFPGRERDNEQFF.

This clonotype has only a few counts. The gene calls are TRBV5-1 and TRBJ2-2; no clear D gene. This CDR3 is 16 amino acids long. V lost 0 bases and J lost 1, with 10 bases in between. Germline V gene data show CDR1 as SGHRS and CDR2 as YFSETQ. The chain's CDR3 is CASSLAIHLNTGELFF. The CDR3 coding sequence is TGCGCCAGCAGCTTGGCTATTCATTTGAACACCGGGGAGCTGTTTTTT.

The chain combines TRBV28 with TRBJ1-2; 7 nucleotides match TRBD1. The CDR3 runs to 12 residues. Germline CDR1 is MDHEN and CDR2 is SYDVKM. Trimming at V came to 6 bases and at J to 4 bases, leaving 2 bases not matched to a gene. The CDR3 bases are TGTGCCAGCAGAGGACAGGTCTATGGCTACACCTTC. Translated, it gives CASRGQVYGYTF.

The V call is TRBV20-1, the J call TRBJ1-2; D may be TRBD1 (6 bases). The CDR3 has 18 amino acids. V lost 0 bases and J 4 bases, leaving 24 bases between the germline ends. Germline V CDR1 and CDR2: DFQATT, SNEGSKA (reference sequence). CDR3 protein: CSARDLRGRQSGAYGYTF. The CDR3 nucleotides are TGCAGTGCTAGAGATCTACGGGGCAGGCAGTCGGGGGCCTATGGCTACACCTTC.

This clonotype was observed a few times. The chain combines TRBV5-1 with TRBJ2-1; no firm D call. The CDR3 spans 14 residues. Per germline, CDR1 SGHRS and CDR2 YFSETQ. V was shortened by 2 bases and J by 6 bases, with 12 bases between the two germline ends. The CDR3 coding sequence is TGCGCCAGCAGCTTACCCTCCTCCGGCAATGAGCAGTTCTTC. It specifies CASSLPSSGNEQFF.

This clonotype was counted only a few times. The genes are TRBV5-1 and TRBJ2-1; D possibly corresponds to TRBD2 (6 bases). The V gene's germline CDR1 is SGHRS and CDR2 YFSETQ. The V and J ends lost 4 bases and 0 bases respectively, with 14 bases between them. The CDR3 runs to 16 residues. CDR3 in amino acids: CASSRDSPGSYNEQFF. The CDR3 DNA is TGCGCCAGCAGCAGGGACTCACCGGGCTCCTACAATGAGCAGTTCTTC. Together with reference TRBV5-1 and TRBJ2-1, the CDR3 gives the full variable domain: KAGVTQTPRYLIKTRGQQVTLSCSPISGHRSVSWYQQTPGQGLQFLFEYFSETQRNKGNFPGRFSGRQFSNSRSEMNVSTLELGDSALYLCASSRDSPGSYNEQFFGPGTRLTVL.